This T cell receptor beta chain was recovered during a study of CD8+CD57+ T cells in acquired aplastic anemia. Concerning this clonotype: Its specificity is not known. At one end, the junction sequence differs from germline, possibly due to a read error.

TCR beta VDJ and CDR3 profiles were obtained from a genomic DNA template. TCRdb reanalysed the reads using MiXCR and keeps one entry per CDR3 protein. The data show under 200,000 distinct CDR3 sequences, over 60% seen once. The CDR3 runs 14 residues. Germline-derived CDR1 and CDR2 are ENHRY and SYGVKD. Study-level findings and limits: It was found that approximately 29 CD8+ CDR3 sequences were shared between patients and controls.

Specimen: sorted CD4+, CD8+, or CD8+CD57+ T cells (not recorded which) from PBMCs. The chain is built from TRBV10-3 and TRBJ2-7; 8 bases line up with TRBD2. This receptor was obtained from a human donor with severe aplastic anemia or a healthy control (not recorded which). CDR3 protein: CASSYSGGADEQYF. In nucleotides, the CDR3 is TGTGCCAGCAGTTACTCGGGAGGGGCTGACGAGCAGTACTTC.